The T cell receptor beta chain under discussion was sequenced for a study of T cells after yellow fever vaccination. In the case of this clonotype: Its antigen is unknown.

Each CDR3 protein gets one entry after TCRdb re-called the 5' RACE reads with MiXCR. The repertoire holds about 510,000 distinct CDR3 sequences, 20% to 25% seen once, with about 15% in the top ten. Study-level points and caveats: When the response was secondary, it was weaker but reached its peak faster, day 5 versus 15. The study re-detected most primary-vaccination clones after the booster (roughly 96% CD4, 80% to 90% CD8). A small proportion of clonotypes was detected in both the CD4 and CD8 compartments.

Source: PBMCs, taken roughly 20 days after the first yellow fever vaccination. This sequence originates from a man aged 18 to 29 who received the YFV17D yellow fever vaccine.

Here the CDR3 DNA reads TGTGCCACCAGTGATTCCCTACGGAGTGGGTATGGCTACACCTTC. It is translated as CATSDSLRSGYGYTF. The chain joins TRBV24-1 to TRBJ1-2; D gene uncertain. Germline assignment: CDR1 KGHDR and CDR2 SFDVKD. This CDR3 is built from 15 residues. V lost 2 bases and J lost 5, with 14 bases in between.